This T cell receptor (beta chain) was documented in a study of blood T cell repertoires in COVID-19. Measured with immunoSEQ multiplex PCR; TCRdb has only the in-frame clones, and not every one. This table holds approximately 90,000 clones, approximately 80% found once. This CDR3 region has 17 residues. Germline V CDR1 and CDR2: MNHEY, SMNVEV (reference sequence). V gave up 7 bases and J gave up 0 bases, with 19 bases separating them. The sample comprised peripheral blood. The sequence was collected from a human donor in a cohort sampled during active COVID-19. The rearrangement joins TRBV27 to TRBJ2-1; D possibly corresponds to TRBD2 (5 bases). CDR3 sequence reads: CASTYGLPTYSYNEQFF. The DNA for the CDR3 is TGTGCCAGCACTTACGGACTCCCTACTTACTCCTACAATGAGCAGTTCTTC.